The 32 T cell receptor beta chains given below trace back to one sample, sequenced in a study of CD8+CD57+ T cells in acquired aplastic anemia. Genomic DNA constituted the template upon which TCR beta VDJ and CDR3 profiling was performed. TCRdb fed the reads into MiXCR, producing one record per CDR3 protein. In the table there are some 150,000 distinct CDR3 sequences, around half of which are singletons. The authors sequenced patients whose flow cytometry had shown CD8+CD57+ cell expansion. The specimen sequenced was sorted CD4+, CD8+, or CD8+CD57+ T cells (not recorded which) from PBMCs. Source of these receptors: a human donor with aplastic anemia.

The chain couples TRBV20-1 to TRBJ2-3, with a possible D match to TRBD2 (6 bases). Per the germline V gene, CDR1 is DFQATT and CDR2 is SNEGSKA (reference sequence). V was trimmed by 6 bases and J by 2 bases, leaving 12 bases between them. This CDR3 region has 13 residues. CDR3 coding DNA: TGCAGTGCCCTAGCGCCCTACACAGATACGCAGTATTTT. Residues: CSALAPYTDTQYF.

This clonotype was counted ten times or more. The chain employs TRBV19 and TRBJ1-2; D ambiguous. The CDR3 totals 12 residues. The V end was cut by 7 bases, the J end by 8 bases, with 14 bases between. The V gene's germline CDR1 is LNHDA and CDR2 SQIVND (reference sequence). This CDR3 is CASTHPVGGYTF. The CDR3 DNA follows: TGTGCCAGTACCCACCCGGTCGGAGGCTACACCTTC. The full variable domain, with the rest looked up from reference TRBV19 and TRBJ1-2, is DGGITQSPKYLFRKEGQNVTLSCEQNLNHDAMYWYRQDPGQGLRLIYYSQIVNDFQKGDIAEGYSVSREKKESFPLTVTSAQKNPTAFYLCASTHPVGGYTFGSGTRLTVV.

The chain combines TRBV18 with TRBJ1-1, with TRBD1 matching 9 bases. In germline, CDR1 is KGHSH, CDR2 LQKENI. The V segment lost 2 bases and the J segment 2 bases; nucleotides outside the gene matches: 3. The CDR3 contains 15 residues. The DNA for the CDR3 is TGTGCCAGCTCACCAGGGACAGGGACCAACACTGAAGCTTTCTTT. This sequence encodes CASSPGTGTNTEAFF.

This clonotype was seen a few times. V is TRBV19 and J is TRBJ2-1, with unresolved D. The CDR3 sequence is 15 residues long. The V gene lost 1 base and the J gene lost 4 bases, with 11 bases spanning the gap. The V gene's germline CDR1 is LNHDA and CDR2 SQIVND (reference sequence). The CDR3: CASSIGLVGYNEQFF. The CDR3 DNA reads TGTGCCAGTAGTATAGGGTTGGTCGGATACAATGAGCAGTTCTTC.

There are many counts of this clonotype. The chain links TRBV5-1 to TRBJ1-2; the D is unclear. The CDR3 extends over 14 amino acids. The V and J ends lost 3 bases and 7 bases respectively, with 16 bases between them. CDR1 and CDR2 (germline): SGHRS, YFSETQ. The CDR3 is CASSSDGIVGGYTF. CDR3 in DNA: TGCGCCAGCAGCTCAGATGGGATCGTCGGTGGCTACACCTTC.

This clonotype was counted many times. A read error is possible here, since a much larger clone lies one base away. The gene calls are TRBV10-3 and TRBJ1-1; 9 positions agree with TRBD1. This CDR3 contains 16 residues. Germline CDR1 is ENHRY and CDR2 is SYGVKD. Losses at the gene ends were 4 bases for V and 4 bases for J; bases not matched to a gene: 10. CDR3 sequence: CAISAGTGNKSTEAFF. CDR3 nucleotides: TGTGCCATCAGTGCCGGGACAGGGAACAAGAGCACTGAAGCTTTCTTT.

This clonotype was observed at least ten times. The rearrangement links TRBV19 to TRBJ1-6, with TRBD1 as a possible D gene (6 bases). With 3 bases removed from V and 7 bases from J, the gap between germline ends came to 16 bases. This CDR3 is built from 16 residues. Germline assignment: CDR1 LNHDA and CDR2 SQIVND (reference sequence). Here the CDR3 reads CASSIQTGHINSPLHF. The CDR3 nucleotides are TGTGCCAGTAGTATCCAGACAGGACACATAAATTCACCCCTCCACTTT.

This clonotype was counted once. This may come from a read error, since a much larger clone is one base off. The V call is TRBV9, the J call TRBJ2-1; maybe TRBD2 (5 bases). The CDR3 is 15 residues long. CDR1 and CDR2 (germline): SGDLS, YYNGEE. The CDR3, as DNA: TGTGCCTGCAGCCTCCCGGGATCCTTAAGTAATGAGCAGTTCTTC. Encoded protein: CACSLPGSLSNEQFF.

This clonotype was detected many times. The chain links TRBV11-2 to TRBJ2-5; D might be TRBD1 or TRBD2, each matching 5 bases. The germline V gene encodes CDR1 SGHAT and CDR2 FQNNGV. Trimming removed 3 bases from V and 2 bases from J, with 13 bases in between. The CDR3 totals 15 residues. The CDR3 is CASSFGAGLQETQYF. For the CDR3, the DNA is TGTGCCAGCAGCTTCGGGGCAGGCCTACAAGAGACCCAGTACTTC.

The chain recombines TRBV20-1 with TRBJ2-7, with no clear D. V was trimmed by 3 bases and J by 6 bases, leaving 15 bases between them. The CDR3 extends over 13 amino acids. CDR1 is DFQATT, CDR2 SNEGSKA, per germline (reference sequence). For the CDR3, the DNA is TGCAGTGCTAGTCCTCCTAGGGTAGGCGAGCAGTACTTC. It translates to CSASPPRVGEQYF.

This clonotype was counted ten times or more. This chain connects TRBV29-1 to TRBJ2-5, with TRBD1 matching over 10 bases. J was trimmed by 5 bases and V by 4 bases; bases with no gene match: 4. CDR3 length equals 13 residues. Per germline, CDR1 SQVTM and CDR2 ANQGSEA. CDR3 nucleotide sequence: TGCAGCGTTGCGGACAGGGGGATCGAGACCCAGTACTTC. Translation gives CSVADRGIETQYF.

This clonotype has a count of ten or more. The gene calls are TRBV5-4 and TRBJ2-3, with 10 bases identical to TRBD2. The CDR3 is made up of 11 amino acids. Germline CDR1 and CDR2: SGHNT and YYREEE (reference sequence). The V segment lost 7 bases and the J segment 14 bases; nucleotides outside the gene matches: 7. CDR3 sequence: CASLQRGGSYF. CDR3 nucleotide sequence: TGTGCCAGCCTTCAGCGGGGGGGCTCGTATTTT.

This clonotype appeared many times. The chain uses TRBV20-1 and TRBJ2-5; possible D gene TRBD2, 5 bases. Trimming left V 2 bases short and J 2 bases short, with 15 bases between. The CDR3 totals 15 residues. Germline assignment: CDR1 DFQATT and CDR2 SNEGSKA (reference sequence). CDR3 sequence: CSARTVSGLQETQYF. CDR3 in DNA: TGCAGTGCTAGAACAGTCTCTGGACTTCAAGAGACCCAGTACTTC.

V gene TRBV20-1 combines with J gene TRBJ2-3, with D unresolved. Per the germline V gene, CDR1 is DFQATT and CDR2 is SNEGSKA (reference sequence). This CDR3 contains 13 residues. Trimming took off 5 bases at V and 5 bases at J, with 14 bases between the two ends. As DNA, the CDR3 is TGCAGTGCTCTCCTAGGACGGTTAGATACGCAGTATTTT. Its protein is CSALLGRLDTQYF.

This clonotype was seen more than once but under ten times. This chain joins TRBV10-2 and TRBJ1-2; no clear D. Per the germline V gene, CDR1 is WSHSY and CDR2 is SAAADI. This CDR3 has 13 amino acids. V dropped 1 base and J dropped 3 bases, with 6 bases sitting between them. CDR3 sequence reads: CASSELNDYGYTF. The CDR3 bases are TGCGCCAGCAGTGAGTTGAATGACTATGGCTACACCTTC.

Note on this clonotype: A junction boundary mismatches the germline segment, possibly from a read error. The chain recombines TRBV11-1 with TRBJ2-1; D is uncertain. Per germline, CDR1 SGHAT and CDR2 FQDESV (reference sequence). This CDR3 has 14 residues. CDR3 sequence reads: CASSLETDYNEQFF. The CDR3 DNA reads TGTGCCAGCAGTTTAGAAACAGATTACAATGAGCAGTTCTTC.

This clonotype was detected many times. The chain uses TRBV27 and TRBJ1-3; D is perhaps TRBD1 (6 bases). The CDR3 loop spans 14 amino acids. CDR1 and CDR2 from the germline V gene are MNHEY and SMNVEV (reference sequence). V was cut by 7 bases and J by 2 bases, with 12 bases left in between. The CDR3, as DNA: TGTGCCAGCAAATCCGGGACAACTGGAAACACCATATATTTT. Its protein is CASKSGTTGNTIYF.

This clonotype was observed at least ten times. This chain links TRBV20-1 with TRBJ1-6; TRBD1 is a possible D gene (5 bases). Trimming took 2 bases from V and 7 from J, leaving 12 bases between them. The CDR3 is made up of 14 amino acids. Germline V gene sequence: CDR1 DFQATT, CDR2 SNEGSKA (reference sequence). The CDR3 loop reads CSARIQGRNSPLHF. The CDR3 coding sequence is TGCAGTGCTAGAATCCAGGGTAGGAATTCACCCCTCCACTTT.

The V gene is TRBV20-1, the J gene TRBJ2-3; 12 bases agree with TRBD2. The CDR3 runs to 14 residues. The J segment lost 9 bases and the V segment lost 5 bases, leaving 9 bases of the junction unmatched. Germline CDR1 reads DFQATT; CDR2 reads SNEGSKA (reference sequence). DNA of the CDR3: TGCAGTGCTTGGCTAGCGGGGGGGCGGGAGACGCAGTATTTT. Translated, it gives CSAWLAGGRETQYF.

The rearrangement links TRBV24-1 to TRBJ2-3; 7 nucleotides match TRBD2. CDR3 length: 14 amino acids. Germline assignment: CDR1 KGHDR and CDR2 SFDVKD. V was pared by 5 bases and J by 7 bases, with 8 bases of the junction left unmatched. CDR3 bases: TGTGCCACCAGTGGTCCCTCCGGGGGGAATACGCAGTATTTT. It specifies CATSGPSGGNTQYF.

The CDR3 sequence: CSAPFIVGGGYTF. The CDR3 DNA is TGCAGTGCCCCCTTTATCGTGGGGGGTGGCTACACCTTC. The chain uses TRBV20-1 and TRBJ1-2; a possible D gene is TRBD1 (5 bases). Trimming took off 6 bases at V and 7 bases at J, with 18 bases between the two ends. The germline V gene has CDR1 DFQATT and CDR2 SNEGSKA (reference sequence). The CDR3 is 13 residues long.

This clonotype was counted ten times or more. The V call is TRBV7-6, the J call TRBJ1-2; 7 bases are a match to TRBD1. V lost 4 bases and J lost 4; bases outside the gene matches: 12. The germline CDR1 and CDR2 sequences are SGHVS and FNYEAQ. The CDR3 spans 16 residues. As DNA, the CDR3 is TGTGCCAGCAGCTCCTACCCAGGGGGTTATAGCTATGGCTACACCTTC. This gives the protein CASSSYPGGYSYGYTF.

This clonotype was observed many times. The genes are TRBV5-4 and TRBJ2-1; D gene uncertain. The CDR3 contains 18 residues. Trimming removed 4 bases at V and 5 bases at J, with 25 bases between. CDR1 and CDR2 from the germline V gene are SGHNT and YYREEE (reference sequence). The CDR3 nucleotides read TGTGCCAGCAGCACGGCACACCTTGGGTTCTCCCCCAACAATGAGCAGTTCTTC. Residues: CASSTAHLGFSPNNEQFF. Complete variable domain (other parts from reference TRBV5-4 and TRBJ2-1): ETGVTQSPTHLIKTRGQQVTLRCSSQSGHNTVSWYQQALGQGPQFIFQYYREEENGRGNFPPRFSGLQFPNYSSELNVNALELDDSALYLCASSTAHLGFSPNNEQFFGPGTRLTVL.

This clonotype was found many times. This chain links TRBV7-6 with TRBJ1-5; D ambiguous. CDR1 SGHVS and CDR2 FNYEAQ come from the germline V gene. CDR3 size: 15 residues. Trimming removed 2 bases from V and 0 bases from J, with 8 bases in between. The chain's CDR3 is CASSLSANSNQPQHF. The CDR3 region has the DNA TGTGCCAGCAGCTTAAGCGCAAATAGCAATCAGCCCCAGCATTTT.

This sequence joins TRBV7-6 and TRBJ1-1; D gene ambiguous. The CDR3 loop spans 13 amino acids. Germline CDR1 and CDR2: SGHVS and FNYEAQ. V dropped 0 bases and J dropped 4 bases, with 6 bases sitting between them. CDR3 coding DNA: TGTGCCAGCAGCTTAGCAGGGATCACTGAAGCTTTCTTT. This sequence encodes CASSLAGITEAFF.

The sample holds a few counts of this clonotype. The junction and the germline gene differ at one end; a read error may be behind it. CDR3 DNA: TGTGCCAGCAGCCAAGGGACTAGCGGGCATTCCTACGGGCAGTACTTC. Amino acid sequence: CASSQGTSGHSYGQYF. The genes are TRBV4-2 and TRBJ2-7; 11 bases map to TRBD2. The CDR3 is 16 residues long. Germline V lookup: CDR1 LGHNA, CDR2 YNFKEQ.

Only one count was recorded for this clonotype. This could be a read error, since a much larger clone is one nucleotide away. The DNA for the CDR3 is TGTGCCAGCAGCGGACTAGCGGAGGGGAAGGATACGCAGTATTTT. Translating it yields CASSGLAEGKDTQYF. The chain combines TRBV11-2 with TRBJ2-3; TRBD2 matches at 10 bases. This CDR3 is built from 15 residues. V was clipped by 5 bases and J by 6 bases; unmatched bases: 8. Germline values: CDR1 SGHAT, CDR2 FQNNGV. Full variable domain (missing parts from reference TRBV11-2 and TRBJ2-3): EAGVAQSPRYKIIEKRQSVAFWCNPISGHATLYWYQQILGQGPKLLIQFQNNGVVDDSQLPKDRFSAERLKGVDSTLKIQPAKLEDSAVYLCASSGLAEGKDTQYFGPGTRLTVL.

This clonotype occurred once. Since the CDR3 does not end with the conserved phenylalanine or tryptophan, this likely comes from a read error. V and J are TRBV15 and TRBJ1-6; D may be TRBD1 (6 bases). Between the trimmed V and J ends, which lost 8 bases and 0 bases, there was a span of 11 bases. Looked up from germline, CDR1 is LNHNV and CDR2 is YYDKDF (reference sequence). The CDR3 consists of 15 residues. CDR3 sequence (DNA): TGTGCCACCTCCGGACAGAGCTCCTATAATTCACCCCTCCACGTT. Protein sequence: CATSGQSSYNSPLHV.

This clonotype appeared many times. The rearrangement links TRBV12-3 or TRBV12-4 to TRBJ2-3; D perhaps matches TRBD1 (6 bases). The V and J ends lost 8 bases and 2 bases respectively, with 8 bases between them. CDR3 length: 12 amino acids. Here the CDR3 DNA reads TGTGCCAGCTCAGGGGACACAGATACGCAGTATTTT. Protein product: CASSGDTDTQYF.

This clonotype turned up a few times. The chain uses TRBV20-1 and TRBJ1-2; 7 nucleotides align to TRBD1. Per germline, CDR1 DFQATT and CDR2 SNEGSKA (reference sequence). Germline trimming cut 3 bases from V and 4 bases from J; bases unmatched to any gene: 8. The CDR3 runs 14 residues. CDR3 coding DNA: TGCAGTGCTAGGGAACAGGGGTCCCCCTATGGCTACACCTTC. It translates to CSAREQGSPYGYTF.

The genes are TRBV7-8 and TRBJ2-1, with D unresolved. Germline-derived CDR1 and CDR2 are SGHVS and FQNEAQ. This CDR3 has 13 residues. Trimming removed 1 base at V and 9 bases at J, with 10 bases between. In DNA form, the CDR3 reads TGTGCCAGCAGCTTAGACTATTCGAGTGAGCAGTTCTTC. This codes for CASSLDYSSEQFF.

Details on this clonotype: A much larger clone differs from this one at a single base, so this may be a read error. V and J are TRBV12-3 or TRBV12-4 and TRBJ1-2; maybe TRBD1 (5 bases). This CDR3 contains 14 residues. The V end was cut by 3 bases, the J end by 6 bases, with 14 bases between. Written as DNA, the CDR3 is TGTGCCAGCAGTTTCCTCGGGGGTGTGGATGGCTACACCTTC. Translated, it gives CASSFLGGVDGYTF.